The clone carrying this T cell receptor (beta chain) showed up many times. Time point indicated: patch test 3, about 24 weeks after DPC sensitization. This sample's treatment: therapeutic diphenylcyclopropenone sensitization with weekly scalp DPC. Each donor was an alopecia patient between 18 and 70 years of age who qualified for DPC. V lost 6 bases and J 6 bases, leaving 10 bases between the germline ends. The CDR3 sequence is 12 residues long. Germline V gives CDR1 LNHDA, CDR2 SQIVND (reference sequence). TCRdb re-derived calls from the RACE reads in MiXCR, one entry per CDR3 protein. The table records 27,000 or so distinct CDR3 sequences, 5% to 6.5% of them present only once. This sample is part of a study of human T cells and chemical hapten exposure. Study details: Doses of diphenylcyclopropenone went to the patients' scalps weekly throughout the roughly 22-week study.

The clonotype originates from a man aged 25 to 40 with alopecia areata. Some clones in this sample may be carry-over from other donors' samples. The V and J genes are TRBV19 and TRBJ2-3, with D possibly matching TRBD2 (5 bases). Material: whole blood, obtained in connection with sensitization to the hapten diphenylcyclopropenone (DPC). CDR3 in amino acids: CASSPRGDTQYF. In DNA form, the CDR3 reads TGTGCCAGTAGCCCCCGCGGGGATACGCAGTATTTT.